This T cell receptor (beta chain) was documented in a study of blood T cell repertoires in COVID-19. Across the whole study: T cells, B-cell-depleted T cells, or PBMCs provided the cDNA or gDNA that served as material.

TCRdb keeps only in-frame clones here, not all; method: immunoSEQ multiplex PCR. The sample consists of 100,000 to 130,000 clones, around 64% of them appearing once. CDR1 SGHTA and CDR2 FQGNSA come from the germline V gene. With 5 bases clipped from V and 1 base from J, the junction kept 3 bases outside the gene matches. The CDR3 spans 14 residues. This clone was recorded a few times. The chain is built from TRBV7-2 and TRBJ2-3; 7 bases line up with TRBD1. What was sequenced was peripheral blood. This TCR derives from a woman aged 40 to 50 with acute or convalescent COVID-19. CDR3 sequence reads: CASSRTGGTDTQYF. The DNA for the CDR3 is TGTGCCAGCAGCCGCACAGGGGGCACAGATACGCAGTATTTT.